The 20 T cell receptor beta chains in this list originate from one sample, sequenced in a study of T cell responses to AZD1222 COVID-19 vaccine (dated by TCRdb to the early 2020s). What this sample's time point label stands for: baseline before first vaccination. The method behind the library was the immunoSEQ multiplex PCR assay. TCRdb holds this immuneACCESS table with in-frame rearrangements only. Some clones are missing; in checked studies, unresolved V genes explain under half, and the rest has no known cause. This sample lists some 96,000 clones; approximately 90% were detected once. The ten largest clones represent 2.5% to 3.5% of the sample. The starting material was peripheral blood, obtained on day 0 of AZD1222 vaccination. These receptors came from an adult in good health.

The chain links TRBV4-1 to TRBJ1-5, with 9 bases aligning to TRBD1. The V gene's germline CDR1 is MGHRA and CDR2 YSYEKL. V gave up 2 bases and J gave up 1 base; unmatched junction bases: 12. This CDR3 spans 19 amino acids. The CDR3 here is CASSQYLPGQGGSNQPQHF. CDR3 nucleotides: TGCGCCAGCAGCCAATATTTACCGGGACAGGGTGGGAGCAATCAGCCCCAGCATTTT.

The rearrangement links TRBV18 to TRBJ2-1; D unresolved. Trimming took 4 bases from V and 2 from J, leaving 3 bases between them. There are 12 residues in the CDR3. Germline loops: CDR1 KGHSH, CDR2 LQKENI. The CDR3 loop is CASSLPYNEQFF. As DNA, the CDR3 is TGTGCCAGCTCACTCCCCTACAATGAGCAGTTCTTC.

In this sample, this clone turned up once. CDR3 region: CASSLVVAGGRGYTF. In DNA form, the CDR3 reads TGTGCCAGCAGCTTAGTGGTAGCAGGGGGCCGGGGCTACACCTTC. The chain links TRBV7-9 to TRBJ1-2; 8 bases map to TRBD1. With 1 base clipped from V and 8 bases from J, the junction kept 9 bases outside the gene matches. The germline gives CDR1 SEHNR, CDR2 FQNEAQ (reference sequence). CDR3 length: 15 amino acids.

V gene TRBV6-1 combines with J gene TRBJ1-3; tentatively, D is TRBD1 (5 bases). Trimming shortened V by 0 bases and J by 5 bases, and 8 bases separated the two germline ends. CDR1 MNHNS and CDR2 SASEGT come from the germline V gene. The CDR3 runs 14 residues. The CDR3 sequence is CASSEAGPRNTIYF. CDR3 in DNA: TGTGCCAGCAGTGAAGCGGGACCTAGAAACACCATATATTTT.

V gene TRBV14 combines with J gene TRBJ1-6; possible D gene TRBD1, 5 bases. V was trimmed by 3 bases and J by 7 bases, leaving 13 bases between them. Germline-derived CDR1 and CDR2 are SGHDN and FVKESK. This CDR3 contains 15 residues. As DNA, the CDR3 is TGTGCCAGCAGCCAGGGCCGGGACGGAAATTCACCCCTCCACTTT. Translated, it gives CASSQGRDGNSPLHF.

A remark on this clone: A read error may account for a junction end that differs from germline. The V and J genes are TRBV2 and TRBJ2-5; TRBD1 is a possible D gene (7 bases). The CDR3 is 15 amino acids. CDR1 is SNHLY and CDR2 is FYNNEI in the germline V gene. CDR3 loop: CASRRQGGYQATQYF. The CDR3 DNA reads as TGTGCCAGCAGACGACAGGGAGGATATCAAGCGACCCAGTACTTC.

The chain couples TRBV25-1 to TRBJ1-2, with D perhaps matching TRBD1 (5 bases). CDR3 length equals 14 residues. Germline CDR1 and CDR2: MGHDK and SYGVNS. Trimming pared 4 bases from V and 7 bases from J, leaving 16 bases between. In nucleotides, the CDR3 is TGTGCCAGCAGTGGGCGGGACTTCTTTTCTGGCTACACCTTC. It codes for CASSGRDFFSGYTF.

This clone was observed once. This chain connects TRBV10-2 to TRBJ1-5; D is perhaps TRBD1 (6 bases). The CDR3 is 16 residues long. Per germline, CDR1 WSHSY and CDR2 SAAADI. The V gene lost 4 bases and the J gene lost 2 bases, with 15 bases spanning the gap. The CDR3, as DNA: TGCGCCAGCAGTGTATCCGGGACAAGTGGCAATCAGCCCCAGCATTTT. It is translated as CASSVSGTSGNQPQHF.

A few counts support this clone. The chain carries TRBV12-3 or TRBV12-4 and TRBJ1-5; D unresolved. Trimming shortened V by 3 bases and J by 7 bases, and 7 bases separated the two germline ends. This CDR3 region has 12 residues. The CDR3 loop reads CASSFEQQPQHF. The CDR3, as DNA: TGTGCCAGCAGTTTCGAACAGCAGCCCCAGCATTTT.

The J gene is TRBJ1-1, the V gene TRBV18; D is uncertain. The V and J ends lost 8 bases and 3 bases respectively, with 16 bases between them. The CDR3 runs 14 residues. Germline V gene data show CDR1 as KGHSH and CDR2 as LQKENI. The CDR3 sequence is CASHRSTGYTEAFF. In DNA form, the CDR3 reads TGTGCCAGCCATCGTAGCACGGGATACACTGAAGCTTTCTTT.

This clone was recorded only once. The chain joins TRBV6-5 to TRBJ2-1, with D possibly matching TRBD1 (5 bases). This CDR3 is 12 amino acids long. Germline values: CDR1 MNHEY, CDR2 SVGAGI. V was clipped by 5 bases and J by 8 bases, with 10 bases between them. This CDR3 reads CASSTWGHEQFF. The DNA of the CDR3 is TGTGCCAGCAGTACCTGGGGCCATGAGCAGTTCTTC.

V is TRBV7-9 and J is TRBJ2-3; unclear D gene. In germline, CDR1 is SEHNR, CDR2 FQNEAQ (reference sequence). The CDR3 has 13 residues. V was clipped by 11 bases and J by 2 bases, with 14 bases between them. The CDR3 bases are TGTGCCCAGAGACTGGGTAACACAGATACGCAGTATTTT. It yields the protein CAQRLGNTDTQYF.

V usage is TRBV19 and J usage is TRBJ1-6; 9 positions match TRBD1. The J segment lost 5 bases and the V segment lost 6 bases, leaving 8 bases of the junction unmatched. CDR3 length: 16 residues. From germline, CDR1 is LNHDA and CDR2 SQIVND (reference sequence). CDR3 sequence: CASSPGQGVHNSPLHF. The CDR3 DNA sequence: TGTGCCAGTAGCCCGGGACAGGGTGTTCATAATTCACCCCTCCACTTT.

The chain combines TRBV6-5 with TRBJ1-6; a weak D match, TRBD1 (6 bases). This CDR3 spans 13 amino acids. Germline loops: CDR1 MNHEY, CDR2 SVGAGI. V lost 6 bases and J lost 10, with 13 bases in between. CDR3: CASRTDRLSPLHF. Here the CDR3 DNA reads TGTGCCAGCAGGACCGACAGGTTGTCACCCCTCCACTTT.

This chain connects TRBV5-1 to TRBJ1-2; unclear D gene. This CDR3 has 15 amino acids. Looked up from germline, CDR1 is SGHRS and CDR2 is YFSETQ. The ends were cut back, 4 bases at V and 4 bases at J, with 17 bases in the middle. The CDR3 bases are TGCGCCAGCAGCCCTAGCGGAGGGAGATCCTATGGCTACACCTTC. Translated: CASSPSGGRSYGYTF.

The chain uses TRBV5-1 and TRBJ2-1, with TRBD1 identical over 9 bases. This CDR3 is built from 14 residues. Per the germline V gene, CDR1 is SGHRS and CDR2 is YFSETQ. The V segment lost 6 bases and the J segment 6 bases; nucleotides outside the gene matches: 7. CDR3 nucleotide sequence: TGCGCCAGCAAGGGGACAGGGACTTCCAATGAGCAGTTCTTC. Encoded protein: CASKGTGTSNEQFF.

The chain couples TRBV27 to TRBJ1-5, with D possibly TRBD1 on 6 matching bases. The V gene's germline CDR1 is MNHEY and CDR2 SMNVEV (reference sequence). V was shortened by 6 bases and J by 2 bases, with 11 bases between the two germline ends. This CDR3 contains 14 residues. The CDR3, as DNA: TGTGCCAGCAGAGGGGGGCGAGGCAATCAGCCCCAGCATTTT. This encodes CASRGGRGNQPQHF.

The chain combines TRBV5-1 with TRBJ1-4, with TRBD1 as a possible D gene (5 bases). V dropped 4 bases and J dropped 6 bases, with 16 bases sitting between them. Germline CDR1 is SGHRS and CDR2 is YFSETQ. The CDR3 consists of 15 residues. CDR3 loop: CASSAPEAGDEKLFF. Written as DNA, the CDR3 is TGCGCCAGCAGCGCACCGGAGGCGGGGGATGAAAAACTGTTTTTT.

The V and J genes are TRBV11-3 and TRBJ2-1; D ambiguous. The V gene's germline CDR1 is SGHNT and CDR2 YENEEA. V was trimmed by 3 bases and J by 0 bases, leaving 9 bases between them. The CDR3 loop spans 15 amino acids. The CDR3 here is CASSFDSSSYNEQFF. In nucleotides, the CDR3 is TGTGCCAGCAGCTTCGACTCAAGCTCCTACAATGAGCAGTTCTTC. Full variable domain (outside the CDR3, taken from reference TRBV11-3 and TRBJ2-1): EAGVVQSPRYKIIEKKQPVAFWCNPISGHNTLYWYLQNLGQGPELLIRYENEEAVDDSQLPKDRFSAERLKGVDSTLKIQPAELGDSAVYLCASSFDSSSYNEQFFGPGTRLTVL.

This sequence joins TRBV11-3 and TRBJ2-4; 7 bases map to TRBD1. Germline V gene sequence: CDR1 SGHNT, CDR2 YENEEA. Trimming removed 5 bases from V and 6 bases from J; junction bases left unmatched: 7. The CDR3 spans 14 residues. CDR3 loop: CASSRDSSINIQYF. CDR3 DNA sequence: TGTGCCAGCAGCCGGGACAGCAGCATAAACATTCAGTACTTC.